One and the same sample provided the 21 T cell receptor beta chains below, sequenced in a study of shared clonotypes between healthy human individuals. Sequencing used immunoSEQ multiplex PCR; TCRdb keeps in-frame clones, though not all of them. The profile shows about 2 million clones, roughly 94% of them singletons. Sequencing used naive CD4+ T cells sorted from blood. As for subset: CD45RA+ positively selected. The receptors come from a man aged 18 to 30 in good health.

The rearrangement joins TRBV6-5 to TRBJ1-5; no clear D. The CDR3 has 16 amino acids. Germline CDR1 reads MNHEY; CDR2 reads SVGAGI. V lost 2 bases and J lost 2, with 13 bases in between. CDR3 DNA: TGTGCCAGCAGTTACGGTCGGGGTTTTGGCAATCAGCCCCAGCATTTT. It yields the protein CASSYGRGFGNQPQHF.

The chain is built from TRBV11-2 and TRBJ2-5; the D gene is possibly TRBD2 (6 bases). The CDR3 is 15 amino acids. Per the germline V gene, CDR1 is SGHAT and CDR2 is FQNNGV. The V gene lost 7 bases and the J gene lost 5 bases, with 20 bases spanning the gap. The CDR3 sequence is CASTTLRGAGETQYF. The DNA for the CDR3 is TGTGCCAGCACGACCTTAAGAGGGGCGGGGGAGACCCAGTACTTC.

V and J are TRBV11-2 and TRBJ2-5; tentatively, D is TRBD1 (6 bases). The CDR3 consists of 14 residues. CDR1 is SGHAT and CDR2 is FQNNGV in the germline V gene. V shed 0 bases and J shed 4 bases, with 9 bases lying between them. CDR3 region: CASSLEGARETQYF. CDR3 in DNA: TGTGCCAGCAGCTTAGAGGGGGCCCGAGAGACCCAGTACTTC. Combining the CDR3 with reference TRBV11-2 and TRBJ2-5 gives the whole variable domain EAGVAQSPRYKIIEKRQSVAFWCNPISGHATLYWYQQILGQGPKLLIQFQNNGVVDDSQLPKDRFSAERLKGVDSTLKIQPAKLEDSAVYLCASSLEGARETQYFGPGTRLLVL.

The chain recombines TRBV27 with TRBJ2-5; 11 bases align to TRBD2. The length of the CDR3 is 16 residues. Germline lookup yields CDR1 MNHEY and CDR2 SMNVEV (reference sequence). The ends lost 4 bases at V and 1 base at J; junction bases unmatched: 5. CDR3 sequence reads: CASSSRTSGSQETQYF. The CDR3 DNA sequence: TGTGCCAGCAGTTCCCGGACTAGCGGGTCCCAAGAGACCCAGTACTTC.

The V call is TRBV7-2, the J call TRBJ1-5, with D possibly TRBD1 on 5 matching bases. CDR3 length equals 13 residues. The germline V gene encodes CDR1 SGHTA and CDR2 FQGNSA. Trimming cost V 7 bases and J 5 bases, with 12 bases left between them. CDR3 sequence reads: CASNNARDQPQHF. CDR3 nucleotides: TGTGCCAGCAACAACGCCAGGGATCAGCCCCAGCATTTT.

The V call is TRBV10-3, the J call TRBJ1-5; a possible D gene is TRBD1 (5 bases). V was clipped by 0 bases and J by 3 bases, with 12 bases between them. The CDR3 covers 16 residues. Looked up from germline, CDR1 is ENHRY and CDR2 is SYGVKD. The CDR3 reads CAISESTPGPNQPQHF. CDR3 coding DNA: TGTGCCATCAGTGAGTCAACCCCGGGGCCCAATCAGCCCCAGCATTTT.

V is TRBV4-1 and J is TRBJ1-4; tentative D call: TRBD1 (5 bases). The V gene's germline CDR1 is MGHRA and CDR2 YSYEKL. The CDR3 runs to 13 residues. V was cut by 6 bases and J by 7 bases, with 12 bases left in between. CDR3: CASSDLDTEKLFF. CDR3 sequence (DNA): TGCGCCAGCAGTGATTTGGACACTGAAAAACTGTTTTTT.

The V and J genes are TRBV18 and TRBJ2-2; TRBD2 agrees at 9 bases. The CDR3 runs to 19 residues. After removal of 6 bases from V and 0 bases from J, the junction contained 14 bases not matched to a gene. Germline loops: CDR1 KGHSH, CDR2 LQKENI. CDR3 in DNA: TGTGCCAGCTCGACGACCTTACTAGCGGGCAATACGAACACCGGGGAGCTGTTTTTT. It encodes CASSTTLLAGNTNTGELFF.

This clone was found once. The chain joins TRBV7-2 to TRBJ2-5; either TRBD1 or TRBD2 may supply D (7 bases each). CDR3 size: 17 residues. Per the germline V gene, CDR1 is SGHTA and CDR2 is FQGNSA. Trimming took off 7 bases at V and 5 bases at J, with 26 bases between the two ends. The CDR3 here is CASTTRGGRFRVETQYF. The CDR3 coding sequence is TGTGCCAGCACCACCAGGGGGGGCAGATTTCGGGTTGAGACCCAGTACTTC.

V and J are TRBV7-2 and TRBJ2-5, with D possibly called TRBD1 or TRBD2 (5 bases each). The CDR3 is 15 residues long. Germline CDR1 reads SGHTA; CDR2 reads FQGNSA. Trimming left V 3 bases short and J 5 bases short, with 16 bases between. In nucleotides, the CDR3 is TGTGCCAGCAGCTTTGACGCCCGTCGGGGCGAGACCCAGTACTTC. As protein: CASSFDARRGETQYF.

This sequence joins TRBV9 and TRBJ2-1; D gene uncertain. Trimming took 0 bases from V and 2 from J, leaving 9 bases between them. Per germline, CDR1 SGDLS and CDR2 YYNGEE. This CDR3 has 15 amino acids. Here the CDR3 reads CASSVALVTYNEQFF. The CDR3 DNA reads TGTGCCAGCAGCGTAGCTCTCGTTACCTACAATGAGCAGTTCTTC.

The V call is TRBV16, the J call TRBJ2-1, with 7 positions matching TRBD1. Trimming cost V 7 bases and J 7 bases; bases outside gene matches: 13. Germline V gene data show CDR1 as KGHSY and CDR2 as FQNENV. CDR3 size: 15 residues. The CDR3, as DNA: TGTGCCAGCACCCCCTTCGACAGGGTAAGAAATGAGCAGTTCTTC. Its translation is CASTPFDRVRNEQFF.

A remark on this clone: Distinct nucleotide sequences in the sample also encode this CDR3. The chain's CDR3 is CASSPEGGSYNEQFF. The DNA for the CDR3 is TGTGCCAGCAGCCCAGAGGGCGGTTCCTACAATGAGCAGTTCTTC. The chain carries TRBV7-2 and TRBJ2-1, with D perhaps TRBD2 (5 bases). The length of the CDR3 is 15 residues. The V and J ends lost 5 bases and 1 base respectively, with 12 bases between them. Germline lookup yields CDR1 SGHTA and CDR2 FQGNSA.

V gene TRBV7-2 combines with J gene TRBJ2-7; a possible D gene is TRBD1 (6 bases). From germline, CDR1 is SGHTA and CDR2 FQGNSA. V shed 3 bases and J shed 0 bases, with 9 bases lying between them. This CDR3 is 14 amino acids long. The CDR3 protein is CASSFGQSSYEQYF. CDR3 bases: TGTGCCAGCAGCTTTGGACAGAGCTCCTACGAGCAGTACTTC.

The chain combines TRBV10-3 with TRBJ2-2; maybe TRBD1 (6 bases). The CDR3 spans 15 residues. V shed 10 bases and J shed 7 bases, with 22 bases lying between them. Germline loops: CDR1 ENHRY, CDR2 SYGVKD. CDR3 loop: CATEPNRAQGGELFF. The CDR3 DNA reads as TGTGCCACCGAACCCAACAGGGCTCAGGGCGGGGAGCTGTTTTTT.

The chain is built from TRBV19 and TRBJ1-5, with 10 bases fitting TRBD1. The CDR3 runs to 18 residues. Germline V lookup: CDR1 LNHDA, CDR2 SQIVND (reference sequence). The ends lost 3 bases at V and 6 bases at J; junction bases unmatched: 14. CDR3: CASSIPPGQGLKGQPQHF. The DNA for the CDR3 is TGTGCCAGTAGTATTCCCCCGGGACAGGGGCTTAAAGGTCAGCCCCAGCATTTT.

CDR3 sequence reads: CASSANRVGETQYF. CDR3 in DNA: TGTGCCAGCAGCGCGAACAGGGTCGGCGAGACCCAGTACTTC. J is TRBJ2-5 and V is TRBV11-2; perhaps TRBD1 as D (6 bases). Germline loops: CDR1 SGHAT, CDR2 FQNNGV. CDR3 length equals 14 residues. Trimming shortened V by 5 bases and J by 5 bases, and 15 bases separated the two germline ends.

The chain joins TRBV7-3 to TRBJ2-1; D call uncertain. This CDR3 comprises 14 residues. V lost 5 bases, J lost 9 bases, and 17 bases lay in between. Per the germline V gene, CDR1 is SGHTA and CDR2 is FQGTGA. The CDR3 DNA follows: TGTGCCAGCAGCCAGGCCCTAATCTCTGCTGAGCAGTTCTTC. It is translated as CASSQALISAEQFF. Variable domain in full (rest from reference TRBV7-3 and TRBJ2-1): GAGVSQTPSNKVTEKGKYVELRCDPISGHTALYWYRQSLGQGPEFLIYFQGTGAADDSGLPNDRFFAVRPEGSVSTLKIQRTERGDSAVYLCASSQALISAEQFFGPGTRLTVL.

The rearrangement uses TRBV6-5 and TRBJ1-4, with 8 nucleotides matching TRBD1. The length of the CDR3 is 14 residues. J gave up 8 bases and V 5 bases, and 7 bases lay outside the gene matches. Per the germline V gene, CDR1 is MNHEY and CDR2 is SVGAGI. In DNA form, the CDR3 reads TGTGCCAGCAGTGCGGGACAGGCATGGGAAAAACTGTTTTTT. The encoded protein is CASSAGQAWEKLFF.

The V call is TRBV10-1, the J call TRBJ1-4, with D tentatively TRBD1 (6 bases). The length of the CDR3 is 13 residues. The germline CDR1 and CDR2 sequences are WNHNN and SYGVQD (reference sequence). Between the trimmed V and J ends, which lost 11 bases and 0 bases, there was a span of 10 bases. Written as DNA, the CDR3 is TGCGCCGGTCGGGGGCCAACTAATGAAAAACTGTTTTTT. As protein: CAGRGPTNEKLFF.

J is TRBJ2-7 and V is TRBV4-3; D remains unclear. From germline, CDR1 is LGHNA and CDR2 YSLEER. Trimming removed 0 bases at V and 4 bases at J, with 10 bases between. The CDR3 length is 14 residues. CDR3 sequence: CASSQEPGYYEQYF. In DNA, the CDR3 is TGCGCCAGCAGCCAAGAGCCAGGTTATTACGAGCAGTACTTC.